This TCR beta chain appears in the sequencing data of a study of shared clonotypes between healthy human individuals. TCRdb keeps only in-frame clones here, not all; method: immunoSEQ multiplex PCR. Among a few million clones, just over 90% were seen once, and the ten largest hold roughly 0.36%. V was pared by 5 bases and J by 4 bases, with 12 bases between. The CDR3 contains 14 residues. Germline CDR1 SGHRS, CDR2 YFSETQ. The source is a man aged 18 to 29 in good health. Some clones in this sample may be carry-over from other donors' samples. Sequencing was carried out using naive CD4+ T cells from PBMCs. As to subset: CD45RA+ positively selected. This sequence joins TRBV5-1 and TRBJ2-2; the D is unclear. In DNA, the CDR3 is TGCGCCAGCAGACTTGGTCCACTCACCGGGGAGCTGTTTTTT. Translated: CASRLGPLTGELFF.